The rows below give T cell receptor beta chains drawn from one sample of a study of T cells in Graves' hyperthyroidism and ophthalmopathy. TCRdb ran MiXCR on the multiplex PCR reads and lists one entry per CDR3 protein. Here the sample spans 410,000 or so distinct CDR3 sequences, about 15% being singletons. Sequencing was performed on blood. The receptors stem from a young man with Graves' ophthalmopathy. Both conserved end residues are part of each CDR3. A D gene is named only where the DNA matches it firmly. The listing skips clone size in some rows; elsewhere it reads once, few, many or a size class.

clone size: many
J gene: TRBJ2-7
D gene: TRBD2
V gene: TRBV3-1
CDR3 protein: CASSQGTSADYEQYF
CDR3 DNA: TGTGCCAGCAGCCAAGGGACTAGCGCAGACTACGAGCAGTACTTC

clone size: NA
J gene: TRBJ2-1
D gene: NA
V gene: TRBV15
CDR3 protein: CATSRDWDPTYNEQFF
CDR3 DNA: TGTGCCACCAGCAGAGATTGGGACCCCACCTACAATGAGCAGTTCTTC

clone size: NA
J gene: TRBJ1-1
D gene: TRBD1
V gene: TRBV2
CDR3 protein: CASSEGQGLNTEAFF
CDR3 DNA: TGTGCCAGCAGCGAAGGACAGGGCCTGAACACTGAAGCTTTCTTT

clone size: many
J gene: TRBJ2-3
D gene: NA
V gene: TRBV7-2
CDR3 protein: CASSLELARTQYF
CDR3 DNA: TGTGCCAGCAGCTTGGAACTAGCTAGAACGCAGTATTTT

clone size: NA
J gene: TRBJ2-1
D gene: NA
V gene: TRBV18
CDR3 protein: CASSPIYGGNSYNEQFF
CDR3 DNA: TGTGCCAGCTCACCAATCTACGGCGGAAACTCCTACAATGAGCAGTTCTTC

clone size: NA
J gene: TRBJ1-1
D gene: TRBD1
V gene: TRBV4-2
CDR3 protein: CASSQYGQGLNTEAFF
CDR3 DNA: TGTGCCAGCAGCCAATATGGACAGGGGTTGAACACTGAAGCTTTCTTT

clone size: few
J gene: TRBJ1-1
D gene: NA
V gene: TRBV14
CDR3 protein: CASSSYTRGDTEAFF
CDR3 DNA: TGTGCCAGCAGCTCGTACACGCGGGGGGATACTGAAGCTTTCTTT

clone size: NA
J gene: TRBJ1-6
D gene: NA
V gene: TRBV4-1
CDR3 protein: CASSQDPREVDSPLHF
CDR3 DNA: TGCGCCAGCAGCCAAGATCCCCGCGAGGTGGATTCACCCCTCCACTTT

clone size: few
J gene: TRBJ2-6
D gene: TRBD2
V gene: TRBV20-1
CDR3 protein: CSAPGTSFPGANVLTF
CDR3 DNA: TGCAGTGCCCCCGGGACTAGTTTCCCTGGGGCCAACGTCCTGACTTTC

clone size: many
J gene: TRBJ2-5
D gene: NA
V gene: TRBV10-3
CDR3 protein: CAISETGTQETQYF
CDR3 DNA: TGTGCCATCAGTGAGACAGGGACCCAAGAGACCCAGTACTTC

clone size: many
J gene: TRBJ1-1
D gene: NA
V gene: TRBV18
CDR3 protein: CASSPRGVGDTEAFF
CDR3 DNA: TGTGCCAGCTCACCACGGGGCGTTGGGGACACTGAAGCTTTCTTT

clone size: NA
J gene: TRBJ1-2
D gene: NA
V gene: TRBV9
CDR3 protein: CASSDIRGVAYGYTF
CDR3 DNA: TGTGCCAGCAGCGATATCAGGGGAGTGGCTTATGGCTACACCTTC

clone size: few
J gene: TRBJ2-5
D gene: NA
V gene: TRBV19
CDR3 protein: CASSIVLGGGRETQYF
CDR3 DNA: TGTGCCAGTAGTATAGTCTTGGGAGGAGGGAGAGAGACCCAGTACTTC

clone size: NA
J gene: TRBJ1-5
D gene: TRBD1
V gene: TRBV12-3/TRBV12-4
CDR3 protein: CASSFYRLGQGSQPQHF
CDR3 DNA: TGTGCCAGCAGTTTCTACCGGTTGGGACAGGGGAGTCAGCCCCAGCATTTT

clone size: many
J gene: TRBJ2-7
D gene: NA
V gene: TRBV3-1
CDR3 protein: CASSQGSVEQYF
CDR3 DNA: TGTGCCAGCAGCCAAGGGTCTGTCGAGCAGTACTTC

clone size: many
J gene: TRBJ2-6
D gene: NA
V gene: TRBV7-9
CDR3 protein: CASSSESLSSGANVLTF
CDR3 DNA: TGTGCCAGCAGCTCGGAAAGCCTTTCCTCTGGGGCCAACGTCCTGACTTTC

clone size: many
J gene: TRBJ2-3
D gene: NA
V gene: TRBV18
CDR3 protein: CASSRVWCIGSQYF
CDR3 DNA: TGTGCCAGCTCAAGGGTGTGGTGCATTGGGTCGCAGTATTTT

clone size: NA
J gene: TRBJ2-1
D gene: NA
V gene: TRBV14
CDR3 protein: CASSHMENEQFF
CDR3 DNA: TGTGCCAGCAGCCATATGGAGAATGAGCAGTTCTTC

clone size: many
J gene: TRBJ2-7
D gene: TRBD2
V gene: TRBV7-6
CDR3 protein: CASSLGQGLANYEQYF
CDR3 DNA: TGTGCCAGCAGCTTAGGCCAAGGACTAGCGAACTACGAGCAGTACTTC

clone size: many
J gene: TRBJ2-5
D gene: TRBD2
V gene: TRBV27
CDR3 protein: CASGLQVAGETQYF
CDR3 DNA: TGTGCCAGCGGTCTTCAAGTAGCGGGCGAGACCCAGTACTTC

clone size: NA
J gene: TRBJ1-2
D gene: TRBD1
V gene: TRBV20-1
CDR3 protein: CSARVLGTGIIYGYTF
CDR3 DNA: TGCAGTGCTAGAGTTCTCGGGACAGGGATTATCTATGGCTACACCTTC

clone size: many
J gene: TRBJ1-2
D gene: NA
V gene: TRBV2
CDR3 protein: CASSEIGFDYGYTF
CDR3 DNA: TGTGCCAGCAGTGAAATCGGGTTTGACTATGGCTACACCTTC

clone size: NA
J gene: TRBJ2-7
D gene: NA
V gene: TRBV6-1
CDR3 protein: CASRGDLSYEQYF
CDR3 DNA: TGTGCCAGCCGTGGGGATCTCTCCTACGAGCAGTACTTC

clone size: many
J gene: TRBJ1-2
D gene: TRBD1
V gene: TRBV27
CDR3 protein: CASSFVGQGMNGYTF
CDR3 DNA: TGTGCCAGCAGTTTCGTGGGACAGGGGATGAATGGCTACACCTTC

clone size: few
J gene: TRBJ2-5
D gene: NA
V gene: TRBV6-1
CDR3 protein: CASSPPSQGTGYQETQYF
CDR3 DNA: TGTGCCAGCAGTCCCCCTTCTCAGGGGACGGGGTACCAAGAGACCCAGTACTTC

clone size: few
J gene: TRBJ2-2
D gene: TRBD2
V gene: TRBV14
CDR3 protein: CASSQGGLAENTGELFF
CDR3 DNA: TGTGCCAGCAGCCAAGGGGGACTAGCGGAGAACACCGGGGAGCTGTTTTTT

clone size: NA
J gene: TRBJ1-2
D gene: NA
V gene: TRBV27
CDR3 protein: CASTTWAGSHGYTF
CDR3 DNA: TGTGCCAGCACCACGTGGGCAGGCTCCCATGGCTACACCTTC

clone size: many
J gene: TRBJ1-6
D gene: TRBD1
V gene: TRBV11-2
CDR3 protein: CASSLATGKWAPLHF
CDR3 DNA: TGTGCCAGCAGCTTAGCGACAGGGAAATGGGCACCCCTCCACTTT

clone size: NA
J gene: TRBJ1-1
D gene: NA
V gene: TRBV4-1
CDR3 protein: CASSHSGRRNTEAFF
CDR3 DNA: TGCGCCAGCAGCCATTCGGGACGCCGGAACACTGAAGCTTTCTTT

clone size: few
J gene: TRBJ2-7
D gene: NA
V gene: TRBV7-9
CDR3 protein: CASTQGGSGGKQYF
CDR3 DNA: TGTGCCAGCACCCAAGGTGGCTCCGGGGGCAAGCAGTACTTC

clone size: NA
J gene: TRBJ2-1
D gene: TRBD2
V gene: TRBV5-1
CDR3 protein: CASSLDQGGHNEQFF
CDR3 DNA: TGCGCCAGCAGCTTGGATCAGGGAGGGCACAATGAGCAGTTCTTC

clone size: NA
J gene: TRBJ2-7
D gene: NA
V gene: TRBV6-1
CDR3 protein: CASSTAGREQYF
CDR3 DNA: TGTGCCAGTTCGACAGCCGGGCGCGAGCAGTACTTC

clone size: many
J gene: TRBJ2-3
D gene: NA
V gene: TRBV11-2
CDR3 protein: CASSLDEGFAWDTQYF
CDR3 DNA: TGTGCCAGCAGCTTAGATGAAGGCTTCGCTTGGGATACGCAGTATTTT